This T cell receptor (beta chain) was observed in a study of blood T cell repertoires in COVID-19. At the level of the study: Acute and convalescent COVID-19 specimens originated in the United States, Italy and Spain. Sources were T cells, B-cell-depleted T cells, or PBMCs; the material itself was cDNA or gDNA.

The CDR3 has 15 residues. Germline loops: CDR1 MNHNS, CDR2 SASEGT. Trimming removed 3 bases from V and 3 bases from J, with 15 bases in between. Original processing methods: Estimated nucleated cell counts came from reference gene primer amplification. The method was immunoSEQ multiplex PCR; TCRdb's version includes in-frame clones alone and lacks a portion of them. For V, J and clone size, that table is used; D and trimming come from the DNA. Among around 230,000 clones listed, roughly four fifths were seen once. The specimen was peripheral blood. The chain combines TRBV6-1 with TRBJ2-7; D unresolved. The TCR sequence derives from a woman in her fifties or sixties with active or convalescent COVID-19. CDR3 residues: CASSDGLHVGYEQYF. CDR3 nucleotides: TGTGCCAGCAGTGATGGGCTGCACGTGGGCTACGAGCAGTACTTC.